The 2 T cell receptor beta chains below were found in one sample sequenced in a study of molecular identifiers for immune sequencing clone quantification (dated by TCRdb to 2016 to 2018). Library construction relied on PCR. Sequencing was performed on an Illumina MiSeq. TCRdb redid the processing of the public reads, applying fastp at Q25 and MiXCR, and retained in-frame beta chains. CDR3 protein sequences are deduplicated, and each keeps its most common genes and DNA. The sample table lists 15,000 to 25,000 distinct CDR3 sequences, about a fifth of them with a count of one. The top ten hold around 6% of the sample. Input material: naive CD8+ T cells from blood, with Jurkat cell RNA spiked in. What this sample's cell subset or site label stands for: FACS-sorted CD8+CD4-CCR7+CD45RA+ naive T cells. All receptors come from a human donor in good health. Some libraries in this study had Jurkat cell RNA spiked in.

This clonotype was picked up a small number of times. The chain recombines TRBV19 with TRBJ2-7, with D possibly called TRBD1 or TRBD2 (6 bases each). The CDR3 sequence is 16 residues long. The V gene's germline CDR1 is LNHDA and CDR2 SQIVND (reference sequence). V was trimmed by 1 base and J by 2 bases, leaving 15 bases between them. CDR3 nucleotide sequence: TGTGCCAGTAGTATAGCGGGGGCAGGGGCCCCCTACGAGCAGTACTTC. Its protein product is CASSIAGAGAPYEQYF.

The sample holds many counts of this clonotype. The CDR3 loop reads CASSLPGGGNEQFF. The CDR3 bases are TGTGCCAGCAGCCTCCCCGGAGGGGGAAATGAGCAGTTCTTC. The V gene is TRBV4-2, the J gene TRBJ2-1, with D perhaps given as TRBD1 or TRBD2 (6 bases each). Trimming removed 4 bases at V and 7 bases at J, with 14 bases between. Germline V gene data show CDR1 as LGHNA and CDR2 as YNFKEQ. The CDR3 runs 14 residues.